This T cell receptor (beta chain) emerged from a study of T cells after yellow fever vaccination. Study details: Low-cell-number fractions underwent preparation using SMART-Seq v4 Ultra Low Input.

TCR cDNA was made by 5'RACE template switching, adding a universal primer site and UMIs. TCRdb used MiXCR to reprocess the 5' RACE reads, holding one entry per CDR3 protein. The sample records a few hundred thousand distinct CDR3 sequences, around 20% being singletons. This clonotype appeared a few times. What it binds is not known. Study-wide findings and caveats: Primary-vaccination clones mostly resurfaced post-booster (96% CD4, roughly 90% CD8). Sorted repertoires could include abundant contaminating clonotypes from bulk cells.

V was pared by 8 bases and J by 1 base, with 14 bases between. The CDR3 runs to 14 residues. Germline V lookup: CDR1 MNHNY, CDR2 SVGAGI (reference sequence). The rearrangement joins TRBV6-6 to TRBJ1-1; TRBD1 might be the D (6 bases). The sample here was PBMCs, taken before the yellow fever booster vaccination. This sequence was found in a man between 18 and 35 years old who received the YFV17D yellow fever vaccine. For the CDR3, the DNA is TGTGCCAGCCGACGGGGGGGACAGAACACTGAAGCTTTCTTT. Protein product: CASRRGGQNTEAFF.